This T cell receptor beta chain was found in a study of regulatory T cells in long-lasting Graves disease (dated by TCRdb to 2020 to 2023). Concerning the study at large: Persistent Graves' disease meant more than 5 years of antithyroid drug treatment with TSH receptor autoantibodies that stayed positive. The study was registered as a clinical trial and conducted in China. A total of roughly 35 samples were covered by TCR sequencing, comprising about 13 persistent and 20 or so newly diagnosed Graves' disease patients. Antithyroid drugs had been taken for roughly 10 years on average by persistent Graves' disease patients in the clinical cohort. Patients with persistent Graves' disease were compared with patients with newly diagnosed Graves' disease using TCR sequencing and RNA sequencing of peripheral blood. The research as a whole found: Persistent disease showed preferential use of TRBV28, TRBJ1-2 and TRBJ2-5, whereas newly diagnosed disease favored TRBV20-1 and TRBJ2-1. Compared with newly diagnosed patients, persistent Graves' disease patients had lower TCR Shannon entropy and fewer highly expanded clones, which suggests clonal expansion. Only the TCR beta chain was sequenced and analyzed. Because the primary lesion, thyroid tissue, could not be accessed, the study looked at peripheral blood alone. The small sample size was acknowledged by the authors as a limitation that may reduce accuracy. A larger number of public clonotypes was shared among persistent patients (about 2,700) than among newly diagnosed patients (roughly 1,000).

Receptor libraries were prepared by multiplex PCR. Sequencing instrument: Illumina HiSeq 4000. To build TCR beta libraries, CDR3 regions were amplified by Arm-PCR using iRepertoire HTBI primers. Gel purification was performed on PCR products prior to sequencing. As for how the authors treated the data: A total of fewer than 80 TRBV and 14 TRBJ segments were identified across samples and were used for gene usage analysis of CDR3 amino acid clonotypes. Filtered high-quality paired reads were merged into contigs using COPE and FqMerger. BLAST was used to align contigs to IMGT TRBV, TRBD and TRBJ reference genes, with CDR3 defined following IMGT. Any clonotype with a frequency above 0.1% was classified as a highly expanded clone. Repertoire diversity was measured by Shannon entropy, and V-J evenness by the Gini coefficient. A clonotype was considered public if more than one individual shared it. TCRdb took the public reads, trimmed them with fastp at Q25, ran MiXCR for clone calling and kept in-frame beta chains. Each CDR3 protein gets just one entry, which takes the most common genes and DNA from the rows behind it. TCRdb, not the original authors, processed these V and J calls. This sample has under 450,000 distinct CDR3 sequences in its table, and less than 30% of those were observed once. Clones ranked in the top ten supply around a quarter of the sample.

The CDR3 contains 13 residues, cysteine and phenylalanine counted. Only the CDR3 DNA is retained, 39 bases long and in frame from the first base. For CDR1 and CDR2, the germline V gene (reference sequence) lists MNHEY and SMNVEV. V and J are trimmed by 5 bases and 8 bases, and the gene matches miss 6 bases of the junction. Per the publication, the time point label means: persistent/refractory GD, antithyroid drugs over 5 years with positive TRAb. For both TCR sequencing and RNA sequencing, RNA was extracted from PBMCs using TRIzol. The diagnosis of Graves' disease was made according to American Thyroid Association guidelines. Patients for the study were recruited at an endocrinology department in Xi'an, China. Each patient gave approximately 10 milliliters of peripheral blood, collected in an EDTA anticoagulant tube. Ficoll Paque Plus density gradient separation was used to isolate PBMCs, and no further T cell sorting was done. An Agilent 2100 Bioanalyzer and agarose gel were used to assess RNA quality, and a NanoDrop 2000 was used to measure RNA concentration.

This clonotype has just a few counts. Its antigen target is currently unknown. No clone much larger than this one lies a single base away; base qualities are absent. Sample: peripheral blood mononuclear cells (PBMCs), taken when the disease was refractory, from a patient treated with antithyroid drugs. The origin of this receptor is a woman aged 40 to 50 with Graves disease. Donor details come from another sample of the same person, matched by shared clones. In this chain, TRBV27 is recombined with TRBJ1-2, and 9 bases in between align with TRBD1. The DNA sequence reads TGTGCCAGCAGTCTCGGGACAGGGTGGGGCTACACCTTC. Protein translation: CASSLGTGWGYTF.